This section outlines one T cell receptor (beta chain) sequence together with its context. Generated by immunoSEQ multiplex PCR, the TCRdb table keeps only in-frame clones and is missing some. The sample has over 55,000 clones, more than 75% seen once. The entry originates in a study of T cell changes during pregnancy in multiple sclerosis. The receptor was isolated from a human donor whose cells served as feeder cells for cultures in a pregnancy study. Sample: peripheral blood from another person, used as feeder cells.

The CDR3 region has the DNA TGTGCCAGCAGCCAATGGACAGGGGCGGTAGAGACCATATATTTT. Translating it yields CASSQWTGAVETIYF. V gene TRBV7-2 combines with J gene TRBJ1-3, with 9 bases fitting TRBD1. Trimming removed 5 bases from V and 10 bases from J; junction bases left unmatched: 12. Germline V CDR1 and CDR2: SGHTA, FQGNSA. The CDR3 covers 15 residues. Complete variable domain (other parts from reference TRBV7-2 and TRBJ1-3): GAGVSQSPSNKVTEKGKDVELRCDPISGHTALYWYRQSLGQGLEFLIYFQGNSAPDKSGLPSDRFSAERTGGSVSTLTIQRTQQEDSAVYLCASSQWTGAVETIYFGEGSWLTVV.